This TCR beta chain was captured by sequencing in a study of blood T cells in healthy people across ages. Details on this clonotype: The antigen remains unidentified.

Primed by a sample-barcoded 5' primer and a J-beta primer mix, a second PCR proceeded for 7 to 11 cycles. TCRdb passed the 5' RACE reads through MiXCR, listing each CDR3 protein once. In the table there are about 640,000 distinct CDR3 sequences, about 28% of which are singletons. The study's findings and limits: Estimates drawn from one million T cells were deemed to understate diversity. Naive and antigen-experienced cells were not separated, limiting conclusive comparison. With age, beta diversity per million T cells declined roughly linearly, significantly by about 37.

The CDR3 totals 15 residues. CDR1 and CDR2 (germline): DFQATT, SNEGSKA (reference sequence). V trimming: 5 bases; J trimming: 1 base; junction bases outside the gene matches: 9. The rearrangement links TRBV20-1 to TRBJ2-7; 9 nucleotides agree with TRBD2. The sequencing input was blood. The TCR comes from an elderly woman in good health. The CDR3 nucleotides are TGCAGTGCTCCAACCCGGCGGGAGGGGTCCTACGAGCAGTACTTC. It translates to CSAPTRREGSYEQYF.